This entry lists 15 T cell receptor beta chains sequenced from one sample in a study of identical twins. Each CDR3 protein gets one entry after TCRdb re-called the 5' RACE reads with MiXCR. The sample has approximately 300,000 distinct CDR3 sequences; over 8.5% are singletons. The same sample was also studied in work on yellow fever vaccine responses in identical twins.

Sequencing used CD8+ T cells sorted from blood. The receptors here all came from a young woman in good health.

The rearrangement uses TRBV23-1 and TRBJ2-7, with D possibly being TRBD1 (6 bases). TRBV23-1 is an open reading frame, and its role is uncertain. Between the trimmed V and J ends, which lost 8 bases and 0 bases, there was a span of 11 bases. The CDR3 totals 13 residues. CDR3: CASPQDSSYEQYF. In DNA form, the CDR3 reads TGCGCCAGCCCCCAGGACAGCTCCTACGAGCAGTACTTC.

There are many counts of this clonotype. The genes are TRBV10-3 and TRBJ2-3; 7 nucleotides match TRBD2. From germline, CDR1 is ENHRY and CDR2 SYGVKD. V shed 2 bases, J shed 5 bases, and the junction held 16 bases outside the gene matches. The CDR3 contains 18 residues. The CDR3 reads CAISENETPEWGGDTQYF. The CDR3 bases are TGTGCCATCAGTGAGAACGAGACGCCAGAATGGGGGGGAGATACGCAGTATTTT.

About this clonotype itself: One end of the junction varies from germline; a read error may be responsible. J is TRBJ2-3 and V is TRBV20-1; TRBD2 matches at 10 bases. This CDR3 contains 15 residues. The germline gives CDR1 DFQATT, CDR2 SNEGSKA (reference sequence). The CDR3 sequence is CIAREATSGSYTQYF. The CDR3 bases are TGCATTGCTAGAGAGGCGACTAGCGGGTCGTATACGCAGTATTTT.

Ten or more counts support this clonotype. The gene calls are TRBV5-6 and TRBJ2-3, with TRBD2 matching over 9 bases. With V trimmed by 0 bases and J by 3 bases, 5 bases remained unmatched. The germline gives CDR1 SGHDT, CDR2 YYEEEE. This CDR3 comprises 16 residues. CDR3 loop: CASSLVLAGITDTQYF. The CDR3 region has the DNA TGTGCCAGCAGCTTGGTCCTAGCGGGAATAACAGATACGCAGTATTTT. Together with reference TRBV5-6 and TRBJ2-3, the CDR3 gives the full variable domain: DAGVTQSPTHLIKTRGQQVTLRCSPKSGHDTVSWYQQALGQGPQFIFQYYEEEERQRGNFPDRFSGHQFPNYSSELNVNALLLGDSALYLCASSLVLAGITDTQYFGPGTRLTVL.

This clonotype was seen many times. CDR3 in amino acids: CASSLTYDRGWNTGELFF. CDR3 nucleotide sequence: TGCGCCAGCAGCTTGACCTACGACAGGGGATGGAACACCGGGGAGCTGTTTTTT. The chain carries TRBV5-1 and TRBJ2-2; 8 bases match TRBD1. Germline V gives CDR1 SGHRS, CDR2 YFSETQ. The CDR3 contains 18 residues. The trim removed 1 base at V and 1 base at J, leaving 9 bases unmatched.

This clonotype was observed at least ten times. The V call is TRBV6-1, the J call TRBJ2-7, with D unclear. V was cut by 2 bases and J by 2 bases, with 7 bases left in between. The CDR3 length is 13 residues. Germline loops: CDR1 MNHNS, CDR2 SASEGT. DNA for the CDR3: TGTGCCAGCAGTGAACCAGATCCCTACGAGCAGTACTTC. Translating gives CASSEPDPYEQYF.

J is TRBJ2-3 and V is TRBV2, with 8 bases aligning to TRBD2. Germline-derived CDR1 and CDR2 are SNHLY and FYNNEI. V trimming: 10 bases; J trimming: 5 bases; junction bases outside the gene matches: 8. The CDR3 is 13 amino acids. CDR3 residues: CAIPGRGGDTQYF. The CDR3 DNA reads TGTGCCATACCCGGACGGGGGGGAGATACGCAGTATTTT.

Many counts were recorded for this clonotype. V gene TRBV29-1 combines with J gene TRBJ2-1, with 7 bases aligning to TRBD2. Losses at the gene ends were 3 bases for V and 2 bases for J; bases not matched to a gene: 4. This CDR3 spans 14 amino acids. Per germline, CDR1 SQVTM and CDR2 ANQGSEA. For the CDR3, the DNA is TGCAGCGTTGATAGTCGGGGGGCCTACAATGAGCAGTTCTTC. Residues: CSVDSRGAYNEQFF.

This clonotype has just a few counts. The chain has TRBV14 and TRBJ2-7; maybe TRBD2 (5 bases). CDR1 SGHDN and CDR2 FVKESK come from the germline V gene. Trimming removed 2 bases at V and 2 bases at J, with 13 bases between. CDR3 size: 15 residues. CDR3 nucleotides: TGTGCCAGCAGCCAATTACCCGGACTGACCTACGAGCAGTACTTC. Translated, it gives CASSQLPGLTYEQYF.

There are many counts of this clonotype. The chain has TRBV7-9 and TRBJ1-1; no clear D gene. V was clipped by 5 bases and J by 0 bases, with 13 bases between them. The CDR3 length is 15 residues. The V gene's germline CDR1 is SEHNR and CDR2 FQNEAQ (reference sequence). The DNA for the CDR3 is TGTGCCAGCAGCCCATGGGGTCGGATGAACACTGAAGCTTTCTTT. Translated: CASSPWGRMNTEAFF.

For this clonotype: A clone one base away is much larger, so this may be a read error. This chain's CDR3 is CASSLDRGRDTDTQYF. The CDR3 nucleotides read TGTGCCAGCAGCTTAGACAGAGGGAGAGACACAGATACGCAGTATTTT. The rearrangement joins TRBV7-9 to TRBJ2-3; tentative D call: TRBD2 (5 bases). CDR3 length equals 16 residues. Trimming pared 1 base from V and 2 bases from J, leaving 13 bases between. Germline CDR1 and CDR2: SEHNR and FQNEAQ (reference sequence).

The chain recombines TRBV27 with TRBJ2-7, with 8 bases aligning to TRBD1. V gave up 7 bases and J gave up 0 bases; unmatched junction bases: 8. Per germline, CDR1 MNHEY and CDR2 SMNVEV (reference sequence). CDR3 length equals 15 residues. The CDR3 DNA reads TGTGCCAGCACCGGGGGACAGGCCGCCTCCTACGAGCAGTACTTC. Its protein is CASTGGQAASYEQYF.

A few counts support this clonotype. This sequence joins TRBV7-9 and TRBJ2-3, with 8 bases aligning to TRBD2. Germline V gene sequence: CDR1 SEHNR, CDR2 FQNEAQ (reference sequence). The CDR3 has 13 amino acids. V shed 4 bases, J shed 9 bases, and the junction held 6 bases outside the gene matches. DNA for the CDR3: TGTGCCAGCAGCTCCAACGTAGCGGGGACGCAGTATTTT. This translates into CASSSNVAGTQYF.

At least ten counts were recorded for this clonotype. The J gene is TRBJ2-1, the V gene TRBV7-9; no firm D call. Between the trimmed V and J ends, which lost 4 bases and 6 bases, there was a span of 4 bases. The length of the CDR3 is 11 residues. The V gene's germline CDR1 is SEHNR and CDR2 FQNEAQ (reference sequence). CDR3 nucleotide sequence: TGTGCCAGCAGCTCGCGCAATGAGCAGTTCTTC. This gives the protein CASSSRNEQFF.

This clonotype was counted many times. CDR3 amino acids: CASSRSGLAGGQDTQYF. The CDR3 nucleotides read TGTGCCAGCAGCCGATCAGGACTAGCGGGGGGCCAAGATACGCAGTATTTT. The rearrangement links TRBV25-1 to TRBJ2-3; 14 bases are shared with TRBD2. Germline V CDR1 and CDR2: MGHDK, SYGVNS. J lost 5 bases, V lost 6 bases, and 10 bases had no gene match. The length of the CDR3 is 17 residues.